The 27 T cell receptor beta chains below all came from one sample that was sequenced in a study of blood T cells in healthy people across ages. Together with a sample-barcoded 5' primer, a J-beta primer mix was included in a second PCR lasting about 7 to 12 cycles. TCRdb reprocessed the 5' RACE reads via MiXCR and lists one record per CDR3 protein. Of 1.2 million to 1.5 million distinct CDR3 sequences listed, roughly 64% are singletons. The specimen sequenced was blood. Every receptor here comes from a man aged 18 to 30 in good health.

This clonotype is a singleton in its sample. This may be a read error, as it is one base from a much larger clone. Here the CDR3 DNA reads TGTGCCAGCGCCCGGGGCAGGGGGTTTGAAAAACTGTTTTTT. Its protein product is CASARGRGFEKLFF. The rearrangement links TRBV2 to TRBJ1-4; TRBD1 agrees at 7 bases. The germline V gene encodes CDR1 SNHLY and CDR2 FYNNEI. Unmatched junction bases numbered 10, after V lost 8 bases and J lost 7 bases. The CDR3 runs to 14 residues.

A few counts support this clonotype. DNA for the CDR3: TGCGCCAGCAGCTTGGGAGGGACGGCTAGCGGACGCTCCTACGAGCAGTACTTC. Translation gives CASSLGGTASGRSYEQYF. The chain couples TRBV5-1 to TRBJ2-7, with 7 bases that match TRBD2. Germline assignment: CDR1 SGHRS and CDR2 YFSETQ. The V gene end was trimmed by 0 bases and the J gene end by 0 bases; junction bases not matched to a gene: 12. The CDR3 totals 18 residues.

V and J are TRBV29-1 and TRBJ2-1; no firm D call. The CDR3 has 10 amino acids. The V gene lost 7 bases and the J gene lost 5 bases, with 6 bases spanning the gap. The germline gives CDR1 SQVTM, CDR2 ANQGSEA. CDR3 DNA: TGCAGCGCTACAAACAATGAGCAGTTCTTC. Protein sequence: CSATNNEQFF.

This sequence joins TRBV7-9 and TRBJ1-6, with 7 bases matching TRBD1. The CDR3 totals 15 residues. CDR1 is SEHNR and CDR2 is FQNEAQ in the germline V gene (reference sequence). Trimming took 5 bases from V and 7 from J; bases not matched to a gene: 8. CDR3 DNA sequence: TGTGCCAGCAGCCCTGGTGGGACAGTCAATTCACCCCTCCACTTT. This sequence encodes CASSPGGTVNSPLHF.

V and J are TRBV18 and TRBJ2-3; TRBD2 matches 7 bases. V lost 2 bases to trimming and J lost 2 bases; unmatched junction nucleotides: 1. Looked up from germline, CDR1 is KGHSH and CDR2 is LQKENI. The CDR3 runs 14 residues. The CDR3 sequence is CASSPRDYTDTQYF. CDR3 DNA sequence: TGTGCCAGCTCACCAAGGGACTACACAGATACGCAGTATTTT.

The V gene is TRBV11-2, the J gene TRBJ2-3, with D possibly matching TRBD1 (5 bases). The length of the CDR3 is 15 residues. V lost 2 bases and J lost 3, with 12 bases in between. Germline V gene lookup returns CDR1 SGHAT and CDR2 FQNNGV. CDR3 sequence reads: CASSLQAGPTDTQYF. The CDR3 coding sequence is TGTGCCAGCAGCTTACAGGCAGGGCCGACAGATACGCAGTATTTT.

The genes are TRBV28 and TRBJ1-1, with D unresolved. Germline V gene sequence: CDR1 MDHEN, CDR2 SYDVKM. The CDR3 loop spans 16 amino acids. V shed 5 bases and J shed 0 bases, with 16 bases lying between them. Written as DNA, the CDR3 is TGTGCCAGCAGTCCTGGACGGGGAGGCATGAACACTGAAGCTTTCTTT. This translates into CASSPGRGGMNTEAFF.

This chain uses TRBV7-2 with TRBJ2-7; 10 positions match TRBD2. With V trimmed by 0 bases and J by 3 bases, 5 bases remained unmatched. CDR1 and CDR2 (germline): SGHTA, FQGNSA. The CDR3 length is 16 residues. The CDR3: CASSLAIQREGYEQYF. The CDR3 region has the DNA TGTGCCAGCAGCTTAGCCATCCAGCGGGAGGGCTACGAGCAGTACTTC.

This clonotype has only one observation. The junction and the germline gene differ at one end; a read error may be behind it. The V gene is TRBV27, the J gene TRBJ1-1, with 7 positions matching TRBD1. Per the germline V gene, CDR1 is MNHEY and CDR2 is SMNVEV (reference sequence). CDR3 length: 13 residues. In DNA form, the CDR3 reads TGTGCCAGTAGTTTGGCCGGGACAGATCCAGCTTTCTTT. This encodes CASSLAGTDPAFF.

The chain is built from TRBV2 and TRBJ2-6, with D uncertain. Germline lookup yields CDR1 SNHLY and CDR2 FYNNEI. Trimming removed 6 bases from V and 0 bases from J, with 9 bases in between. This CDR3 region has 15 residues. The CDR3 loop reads CASSGRRSGANVLTF. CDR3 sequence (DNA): TGTGCCAGCAGCGGGCGGCGCTCTGGGGCCAACGTCCTGACTTTC.

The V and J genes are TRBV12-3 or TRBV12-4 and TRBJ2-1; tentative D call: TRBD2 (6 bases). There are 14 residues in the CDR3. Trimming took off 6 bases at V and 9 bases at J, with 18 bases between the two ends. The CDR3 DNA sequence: TGTGCCAGCAGCCCGGGACTCCCGGGTATTGAGCAGTTCTTC. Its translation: CASSPGLPGIEQFF.

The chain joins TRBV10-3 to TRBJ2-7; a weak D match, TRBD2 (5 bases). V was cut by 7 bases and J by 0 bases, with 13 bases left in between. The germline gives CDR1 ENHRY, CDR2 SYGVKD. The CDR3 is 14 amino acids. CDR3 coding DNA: TGTGCCATCAACCGGGGAGACGGCTCCTACGAGCAGTACTTC. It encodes CAINRGDGSYEQYF.

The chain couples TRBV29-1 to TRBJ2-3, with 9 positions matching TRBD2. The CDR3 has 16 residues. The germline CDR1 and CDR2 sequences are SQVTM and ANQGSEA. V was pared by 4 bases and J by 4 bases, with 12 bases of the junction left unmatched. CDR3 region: CSVGPLAGEGSDTQYF. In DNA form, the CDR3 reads TGCAGCGTTGGGCCTTTAGCGGGAGAGGGATCAGATACGCAGTATTTT.

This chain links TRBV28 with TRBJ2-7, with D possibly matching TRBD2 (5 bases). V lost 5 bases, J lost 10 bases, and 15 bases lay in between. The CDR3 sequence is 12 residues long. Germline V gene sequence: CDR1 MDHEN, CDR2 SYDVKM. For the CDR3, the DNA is TGTGCCAGCAGTCCTCAAACTAGGGCCCAGTACTTC. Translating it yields CASSPQTRAQYF. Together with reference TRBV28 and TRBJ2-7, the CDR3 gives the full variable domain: DVKVTQSSRYLVKRTGEKVFLECVQDMDHENMFWYRQDPGLGLRLIYFSYDVKMKEKGDIPEGYSVSREKKERFSLILESASTNQTSMYLCASSPQTRAQYFGPGTRLTVT.

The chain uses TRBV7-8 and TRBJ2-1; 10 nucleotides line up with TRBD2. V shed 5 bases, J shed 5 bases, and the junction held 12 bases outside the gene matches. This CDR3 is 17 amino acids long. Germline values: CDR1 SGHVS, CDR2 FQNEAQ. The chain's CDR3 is CASSIPTRTSGNNEQFF. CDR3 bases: TGTGCCAGCAGCATACCCACCCGGACTAGCGGCAACAATGAGCAGTTCTTC.

CDR3 sequence reads: CASSSQINTQYF. CDR3 in DNA: TGTGCCAGCAGCTCTCAGATCAATACGCAGTATTTT. The chain couples TRBV7-2 to TRBJ2-3; no firm D call. The CDR3 has 12 amino acids. With 4 bases removed from V and 7 bases from J, the gap between germline ends came to 9 bases. In germline, CDR1 is SGHTA, CDR2 FQGNSA.

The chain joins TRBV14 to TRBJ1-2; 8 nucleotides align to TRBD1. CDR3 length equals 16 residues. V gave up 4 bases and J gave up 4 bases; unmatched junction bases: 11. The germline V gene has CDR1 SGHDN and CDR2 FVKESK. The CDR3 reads CASSLTTGDLFYGYTF. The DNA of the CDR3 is TGTGCCAGCAGCCTTACGACAGGGGACCTCTTCTATGGCTACACCTTC.

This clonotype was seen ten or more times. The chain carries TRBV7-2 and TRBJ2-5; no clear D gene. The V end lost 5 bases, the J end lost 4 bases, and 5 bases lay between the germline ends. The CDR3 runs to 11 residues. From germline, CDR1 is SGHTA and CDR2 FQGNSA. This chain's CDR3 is CASSIRETQYF. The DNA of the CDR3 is TGTGCCAGCAGCATTAGAGAGACCCAGTACTTC.

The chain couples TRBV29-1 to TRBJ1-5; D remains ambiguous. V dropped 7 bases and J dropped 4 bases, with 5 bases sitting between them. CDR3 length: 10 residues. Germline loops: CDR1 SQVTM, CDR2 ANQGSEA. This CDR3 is CSALNQPQHF. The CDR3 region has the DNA TGCAGCGCCTTAAATCAGCCCCAGCATTTT. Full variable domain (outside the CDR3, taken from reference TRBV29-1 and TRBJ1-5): SAVISQKPSRDICQRGTSLTIQCQVDSQVTMMFWYRQQPGQSLTLIATANQGSEATYESGFVIDKFPISRPNLTFSTLTVSNMSPEDSSIYLCSALNQPQHFGDGTRLSIL.

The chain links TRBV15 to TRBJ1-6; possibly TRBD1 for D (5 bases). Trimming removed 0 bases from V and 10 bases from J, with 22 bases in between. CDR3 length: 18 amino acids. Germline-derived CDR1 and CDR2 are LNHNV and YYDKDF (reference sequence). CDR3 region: CATSRDQGHGKEGSPLHF. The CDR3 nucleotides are TGTGCCACCAGCAGAGATCAAGGGCACGGAAAGGAGGGGTCACCCCTCCACTTT.

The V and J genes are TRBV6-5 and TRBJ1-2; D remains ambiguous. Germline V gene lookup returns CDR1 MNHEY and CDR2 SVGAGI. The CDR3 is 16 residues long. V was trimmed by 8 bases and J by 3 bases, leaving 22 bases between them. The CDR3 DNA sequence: TGTGCCAGCTCAGTGGAGGGCCCGGGGTGGGACTATGGCTACACCTTC. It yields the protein CASSVEGPGWDYGYTF.

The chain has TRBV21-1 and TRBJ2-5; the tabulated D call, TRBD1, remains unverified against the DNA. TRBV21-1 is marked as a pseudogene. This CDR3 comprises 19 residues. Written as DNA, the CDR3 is TGTGCCAGCAGCAAAGGGAGGGTAGGCGGAAACAGGGATTCTGAGACCCAGTACTTC. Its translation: CASSKGRVGGNRDSETQYF.

CDR3 region: CASSLSTVAGTYEQYF. The CDR3 coding sequence is TGTGCCAGCAGTTTATCAACGGTGGCAGGGACCTACGAGCAGTACTTC. The V gene is TRBV27, the J gene TRBJ2-7, with D tentatively TRBD1 (5 bases). The CDR3 sequence is 16 residues long. Germline values: CDR1 MNHEY, CDR2 SMNVEV (reference sequence). V was shortened by 0 bases and J by 2 bases, with 14 bases between the two germline ends.

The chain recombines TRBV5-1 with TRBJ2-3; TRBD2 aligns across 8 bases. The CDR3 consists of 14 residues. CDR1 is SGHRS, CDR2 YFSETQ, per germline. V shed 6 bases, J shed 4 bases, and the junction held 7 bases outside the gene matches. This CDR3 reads CASKAGGLADTQYF. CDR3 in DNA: TGCGCCAGCAAGGCGGGGGGCTTGGCAGATACGCAGTATTTT.

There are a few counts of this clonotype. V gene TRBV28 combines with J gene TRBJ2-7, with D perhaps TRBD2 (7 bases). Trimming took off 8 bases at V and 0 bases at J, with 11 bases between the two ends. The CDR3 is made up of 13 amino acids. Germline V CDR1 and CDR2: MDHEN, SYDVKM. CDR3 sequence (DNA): TGTGCCAGCGCCGGGGGGCCCTCCTACGAGCAGTACTTC. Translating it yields CASAGGPSYEQYF.

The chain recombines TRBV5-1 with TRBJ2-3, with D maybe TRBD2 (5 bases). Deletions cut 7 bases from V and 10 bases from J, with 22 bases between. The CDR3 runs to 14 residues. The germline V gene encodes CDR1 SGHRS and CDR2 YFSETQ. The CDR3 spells CASYDGPQGSAQYF. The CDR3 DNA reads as TGCGCCAGCTATGACGGACCCCAAGGGAGTGCGCAGTATTTT.

The DNA for the CDR3 is TGCAGCGTTGTCTATACGTCTCAGGGCACTGAAGCTTTCTTT. Translating gives CSVVYTSQGTEAFF. The rearrangement joins TRBV29-1 to TRBJ1-1, with D perhaps matching TRBD1 (5 bases). Germline-derived CDR1 and CDR2 are SQVTM and ANQGSEA. Trimming took 4 bases from V and 4 from J, leaving 16 bases between them. CDR3 length equals 14 residues.